The 12 T cell receptor beta chains below all came from one sample that was sequenced in a study of regulatory dendritic cells for organ transplantation. These TCRs are of unknown antigen specificity. Repertoires were generated with immunoSEQ multiplex PCR, while TCRdb's copy carries only in-frame clones and drops some. The table shows 15,000 to 20,000 clones, with around 80% occurring only once. Sorted T cells were CFSE-labeled and cultured approximately five days with allogeneic regulatory or mature dendritic cells at 1:10. Sequencing input: memory CD4+ T cells from blood cultured with regulatory dendritic cells. Documented subset: CD45RO+ memory T cells. The receptors come from a human donor in good health.

This clone has a single count. V and J are TRBV28 and TRBJ1-2, with a possible D match to TRBD1 (6 bases). This CDR3 region has 15 residues. Trimming stripped 6 bases from V and 4 bases from J, with 18 bases between. The germline V gene has CDR1 MDHEN and CDR2 SYDVKM. CDR3 DNA sequence: TGTGCCAGCAGCCTTGTCGGCGACAGGCGCTATGGCTACACCTTC. Its protein is CASSLVGDRRYGYTF.

This chain connects TRBV30 to TRBJ2-1; TRBD2 is a possible D gene (6 bases). This CDR3 has 11 residues. Trimming stripped 8 bases from V and 4 bases from J, with 9 bases between. Germline CDR1 reads GTSNPN; CDR2 reads SVGIG (reference sequence). The CDR3 DNA is TGTGCCGGGGCGGGATACAATGAGCAGTTCTTC. It is translated as CAGAGYNEQFF. The whole variable domain, remainder taken from reference TRBV30 and TRBJ2-1, is SQTIHQWPATLVQPVGSPLSLECTVEGTSNPNLYWYRQAAGRGLQLLFYSVGIGQISSEVPQNLSASRPQDRQFILSSKKLLLSDSGFYLCAGAGYNEQFFGPGTRLTVL.

The genes are TRBV5-1 and TRBJ2-7; D unresolved. The CDR3 extends over 13 amino acids. Looked up from germline, CDR1 is SGHRS and CDR2 is YFSETQ. The germline V and J ends were trimmed by 0 bases and 2 bases, with 6 bases remaining between them. CDR3 coding DNA: TGCGCCAGCAGCTTGGGACGGACCTACGAGCAGTACTTC. Protein: CASSLGRTYEQYF.

This clone has just one count. The chain has TRBV5-6 and TRBJ1-1, with D perhaps matching TRBD1 (5 bases). This CDR3 region has 16 residues. Per germline, CDR1 SGHDT and CDR2 YYEEEE. The ends were cut back, 3 bases at V and 6 bases at J, with 21 bases in the middle. The CDR3 protein is CASSSWGRVTAPEAFF. The CDR3, as DNA: TGTGCCAGCAGCTCCTGGGGGAGGGTGACCGCACCTGAAGCTTTCTTT.

This sequence joins TRBV18 and TRBJ2-3; the D call may be TRBD1 or TRBD2 (5 bases each). The germline V gene has CDR1 KGHSH and CDR2 LQKENI. V lost 2 bases to trimming and J lost 4 bases, with 16 bases between them. The CDR3 runs 16 residues. DNA of the CDR3: TGTGCCAGCTCACCAAGGCAGGGAGAAGGAGCAGATACGCAGTATTTT. Its protein is CASSPRQGEGADTQYF.

This rearrangement joins TRBV7-3 to TRBJ2-2; possibly TRBD1 for D (5 bases). Germline lookup yields CDR1 SGHTA and CDR2 FQGTGA. This CDR3 spans 15 amino acids. The V end was cut by 5 bases, the J end by 0 bases, with 10 bases between. CDR3 residues: CASSIDSSNTGELFF. For the CDR3, the DNA is TGTGCCAGCAGCATAGACAGTTCGAACACCGGGGAGCTGTTTTTT.

The chain links TRBV5-6 to TRBJ2-3; 9 nucleotides match TRBD2. V shed 3 bases and J 1 base; nucleotides not matched to a gene: 12. There are 18 residues in the CDR3. CDR1 and CDR2 (germline): SGHDT, YYEEEE. Here the CDR3 DNA reads TGTGCCAGCAGCTCATCTCCTCTAGCGGGGACCCGCACAGATACGCAGTATTTT. As protein: CASSSSPLAGTRTDTQYF.

The chain carries TRBV6-4 and TRBJ2-1, with D perhaps matching TRBD2 (6 bases). The CDR3 spans 14 residues. The germline gives CDR1 MRHNA, CDR2 SNTAGT. V was trimmed by 2 bases and J by 6 bases, leaving 11 bases between them. CDR3 residues: CASSDIIGGNEQFF. The CDR3, as DNA: TGTGCCAGCAGTGACATTATCGGGGGCAATGAGCAGTTCTTC.

The J gene is TRBJ1-2, the V gene TRBV14; 9 bases fit TRBD1. V shed 4 bases and J 4 bases; nucleotides not matched to a gene: 13. The germline V gene has CDR1 SGHDN and CDR2 FVKESK. The CDR3 covers 17 residues. The CDR3 loop reads CASSRITVGQGSYGYTF. The CDR3 DNA reads TGTGCCAGCAGCCGGATTACCGTGGGACAGGGATCCTATGGCTACACCTTC. The full variable domain, in which reference TRBV14 and TRBJ1-2 provide the parts outside the CDR3, is EAGVTQFPSHSVIEKGQTVTLRCDPISGHDNLYWYRRVMGKEIKFLLHFVKESKQDESGMPNNRFLAERTGGTYSTLKVQPAELEDSGVYFCASSRITVGQGSYGYTFGSGTRLTVV.

This clone was detected a few times. The DNA of the CDR3 is TGTGCCAGCAGCGTGGGCCCAACTAATGAAAAACTGTTTTTT. This gives the protein CASSVGPTNEKLFF. The V call is TRBV9, the J call TRBJ1-4; D gene ambiguous. Germline CDR1 SGDLS, CDR2 YYNGEE. V was cut by 2 bases and J by 0 bases, with 5 bases left in between. The CDR3 extends over 14 amino acids.

DNA of the CDR3: TGCAGTGCAGGGGGTAATTCACCCCTCCACTTT. Encoded protein: CSAGGNSPLHF. The V gene is TRBV20-1, the J gene TRBJ1-6, with D perhaps matching TRBD1 (6 bases). V lost 6 bases, J lost 6 bases, and 6 bases lay in between. Per germline, CDR1 DFQATT and CDR2 SNEGSKA (reference sequence). The CDR3 sequence is 11 residues long.

The chain has TRBV6-1 and TRBJ1-6; D perhaps matches TRBD1 (5 bases). Trimming stripped 5 bases from V and 10 bases from J, with 18 bases between. The germline V gene encodes CDR1 MNHNS and CDR2 SASEGT. The CDR3 sequence is 15 residues long. In nucleotides, the CDR3 is TGTGCCAGCAGTATCAGGGCCCACCCGGGGTCACCCCTCCACTTT. Translation: CASSIRAHPGSPLHF.